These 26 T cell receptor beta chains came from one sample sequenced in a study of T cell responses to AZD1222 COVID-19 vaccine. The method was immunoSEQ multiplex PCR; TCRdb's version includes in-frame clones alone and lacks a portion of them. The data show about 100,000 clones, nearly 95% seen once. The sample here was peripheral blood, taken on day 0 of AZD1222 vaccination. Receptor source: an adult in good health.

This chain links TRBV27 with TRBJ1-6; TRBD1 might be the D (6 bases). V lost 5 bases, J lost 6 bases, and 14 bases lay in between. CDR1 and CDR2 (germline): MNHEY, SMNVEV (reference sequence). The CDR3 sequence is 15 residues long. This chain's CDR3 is CASSPNRVGNSPLHF. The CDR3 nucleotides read TGTGCCAGCAGTCCCAACAGGGTGGGTAATTCACCCCTCCACTTT.

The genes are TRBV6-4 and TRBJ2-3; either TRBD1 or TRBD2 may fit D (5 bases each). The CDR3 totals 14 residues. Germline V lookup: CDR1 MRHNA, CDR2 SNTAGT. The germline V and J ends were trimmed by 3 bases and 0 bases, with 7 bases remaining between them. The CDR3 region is CASSDGDSTDTQYF. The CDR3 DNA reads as TGTGCCAGCAGTGATGGGGACAGCACAGATACGCAGTATTTT.

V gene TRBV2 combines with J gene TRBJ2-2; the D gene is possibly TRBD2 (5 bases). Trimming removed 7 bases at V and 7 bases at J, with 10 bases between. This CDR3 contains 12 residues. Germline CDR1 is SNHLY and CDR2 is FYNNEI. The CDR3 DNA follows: TGTGCCAGCAAGCGGATTATCGGGGAGCTGTTTTTT. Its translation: CASKRIIGELFF.

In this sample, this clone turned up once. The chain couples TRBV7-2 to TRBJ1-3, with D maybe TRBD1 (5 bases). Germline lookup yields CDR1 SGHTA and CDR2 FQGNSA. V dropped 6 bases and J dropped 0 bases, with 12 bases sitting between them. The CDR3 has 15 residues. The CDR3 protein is CASSRGALSGNTIYF. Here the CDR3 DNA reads TGTGCCAGCAGTAGGGGCGCCCTCTCTGGAAACACCATATATTTT.

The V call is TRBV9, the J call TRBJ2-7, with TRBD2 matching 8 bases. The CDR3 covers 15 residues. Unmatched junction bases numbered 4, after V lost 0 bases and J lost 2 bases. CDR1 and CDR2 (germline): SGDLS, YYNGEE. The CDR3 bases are TGTGCCAGCAGCGTAGCTGCGGGAGGCCCCTACGAGCAGTACTTC. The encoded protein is CASSVAAGGPYEQYF.

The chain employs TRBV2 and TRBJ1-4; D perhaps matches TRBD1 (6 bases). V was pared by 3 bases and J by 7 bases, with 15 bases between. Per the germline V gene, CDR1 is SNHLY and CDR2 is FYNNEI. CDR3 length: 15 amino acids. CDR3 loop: CASSDWGAGGEKLFF. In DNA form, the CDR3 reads TGTGCCAGCAGTGATTGGGGGGCTGGTGGTGAAAAACTGTTTTTT.

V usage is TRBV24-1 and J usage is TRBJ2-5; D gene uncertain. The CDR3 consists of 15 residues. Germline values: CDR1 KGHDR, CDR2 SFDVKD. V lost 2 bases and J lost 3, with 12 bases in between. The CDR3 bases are TGTGCCACCAGTGATTCCCAGGACGGAGAAGAGACCCAGTACTTC. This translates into CATSDSQDGEETQYF.

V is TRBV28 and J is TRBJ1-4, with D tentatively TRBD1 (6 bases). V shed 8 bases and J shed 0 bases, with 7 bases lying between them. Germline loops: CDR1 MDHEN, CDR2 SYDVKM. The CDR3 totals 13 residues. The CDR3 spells CASQGPTNEKLFF. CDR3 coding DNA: TGTGCCAGCCAGGGGCCAACTAATGAAAAACTGTTTTTT.

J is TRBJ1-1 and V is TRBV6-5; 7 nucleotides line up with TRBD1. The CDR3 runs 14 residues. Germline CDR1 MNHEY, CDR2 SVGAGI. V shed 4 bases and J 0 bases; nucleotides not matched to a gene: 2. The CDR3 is CASSSGQLNTEAFF. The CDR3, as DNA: TGTGCCAGCAGTTCGGGACAGCTGAACACTGAAGCTTTCTTT.

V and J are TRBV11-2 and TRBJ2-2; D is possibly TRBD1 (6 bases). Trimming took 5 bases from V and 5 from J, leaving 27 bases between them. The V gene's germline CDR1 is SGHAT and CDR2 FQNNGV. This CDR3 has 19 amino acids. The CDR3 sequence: CASSPQGRGTGRRTGELFF. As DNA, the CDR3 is TGTGCCAGCAGCCCTCAGGGGCGAGGGACGGGACGGCGGACCGGGGAGCTGTTTTTT.

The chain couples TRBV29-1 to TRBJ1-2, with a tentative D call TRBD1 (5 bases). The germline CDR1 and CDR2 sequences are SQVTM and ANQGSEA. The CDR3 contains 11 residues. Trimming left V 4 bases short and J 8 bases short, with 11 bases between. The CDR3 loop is CSVAGPGGYTF. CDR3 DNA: TGCAGCGTTGCGGGACCGGGGGGCTACACCTTC.

The CDR3 nucleotides read TGTGCCAGCAGCGTCGCCCCGGACGGGGAGCAGTACTTC. Protein product: CASSVAPDGEQYF. This chain connects TRBV9 to TRBJ2-7; D remains ambiguous. This CDR3 is 13 amino acids long. Trimming cost V 2 bases and J 7 bases, with 13 bases left between them. Per the germline V gene, CDR1 is SGDLS and CDR2 is YYNGEE.

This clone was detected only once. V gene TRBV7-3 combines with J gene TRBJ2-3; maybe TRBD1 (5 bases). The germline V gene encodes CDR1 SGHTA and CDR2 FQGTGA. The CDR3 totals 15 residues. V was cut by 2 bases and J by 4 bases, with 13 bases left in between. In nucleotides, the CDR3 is TGTGCCAGCAGCTTAGACCCGCTAGGGGCAGATACGCAGTATTTT. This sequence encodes CASSLDPLGADTQYF. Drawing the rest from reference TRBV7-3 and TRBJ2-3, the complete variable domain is GAGVSQTPSNKVTEKGKYVELRCDPISGHTALYWYRQSLGQGPEFLIYFQGTGAADDSGLPNDRFFAVRPEGSVSTLKIQRTERGDSAVYLCASSLDPLGADTQYFGPGTRLTVL.

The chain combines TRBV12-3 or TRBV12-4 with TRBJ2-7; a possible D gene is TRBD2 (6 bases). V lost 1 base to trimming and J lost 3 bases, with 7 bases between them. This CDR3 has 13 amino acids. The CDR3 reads CASSLGTNYEQYF. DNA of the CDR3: TGTGCCAGCAGTTTAGGGACTAACTACGAGCAGTACTTC.

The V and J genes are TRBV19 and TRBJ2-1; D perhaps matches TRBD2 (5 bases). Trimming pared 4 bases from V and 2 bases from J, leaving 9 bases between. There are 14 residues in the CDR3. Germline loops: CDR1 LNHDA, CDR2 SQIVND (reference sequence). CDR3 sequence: CASSNTGTYNEQFF. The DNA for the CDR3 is TGTGCCAGTAGTAATACGGGAACCTACAATGAGCAGTTCTTC.

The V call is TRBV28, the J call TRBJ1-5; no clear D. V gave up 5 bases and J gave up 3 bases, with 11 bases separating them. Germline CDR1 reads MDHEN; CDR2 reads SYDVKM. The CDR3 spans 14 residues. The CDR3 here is CASSPPGDNQPQHF. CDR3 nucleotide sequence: TGTGCCAGCAGTCCCCCTGGGGACAATCAGCCCCAGCATTTT. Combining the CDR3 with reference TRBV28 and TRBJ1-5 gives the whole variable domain DVKVTQSSRYLVKRTGEKVFLECVQDMDHENMFWYRQDPGLGLRLIYFSYDVKMKEKGDIPEGYSVSREKKERFSLILESASTNQTSMYLCASSPPGDNQPQHFGDGTRLSIL.

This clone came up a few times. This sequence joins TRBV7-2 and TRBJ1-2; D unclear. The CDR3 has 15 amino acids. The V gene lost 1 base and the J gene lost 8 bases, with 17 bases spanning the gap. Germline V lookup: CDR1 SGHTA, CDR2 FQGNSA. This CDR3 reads CASSLGDRALEGYTF. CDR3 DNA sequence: TGTGCCAGCAGCTTAGGGGATCGGGCCCTGGAAGGCTACACCTTC.

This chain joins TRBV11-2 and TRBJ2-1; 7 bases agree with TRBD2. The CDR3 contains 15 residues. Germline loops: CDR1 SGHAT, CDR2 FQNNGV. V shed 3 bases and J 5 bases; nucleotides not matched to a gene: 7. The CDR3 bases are TGTGCCAGCAGCTTTCGGGGGGACCCAAACAATGAGCAGTTCTTC. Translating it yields CASSFRGDPNNEQFF.

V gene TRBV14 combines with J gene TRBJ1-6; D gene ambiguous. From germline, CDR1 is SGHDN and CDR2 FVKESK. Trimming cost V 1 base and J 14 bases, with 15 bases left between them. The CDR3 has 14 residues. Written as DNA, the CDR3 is TGTGCCAGCAGCCAAGGTATAGCCCGGAGGTCCCTCCACTTT. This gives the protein CASSQGIARRSLHF.

The CDR3 DNA sequence: TGTGCCAGCAGTTTATCGAAGGGGGGGTACCAAGAGACCCAGTACTTC. It encodes CASSLSKGGYQETQYF. The V and J genes are TRBV27 and TRBJ2-5, with D possibly matching TRBD2 (7 bases). The V end lost 0 bases, the J end lost 0 bases, and 11 bases lay between the germline ends. This CDR3 region has 16 residues. Germline V gene sequence: CDR1 MNHEY, CDR2 SMNVEV (reference sequence).

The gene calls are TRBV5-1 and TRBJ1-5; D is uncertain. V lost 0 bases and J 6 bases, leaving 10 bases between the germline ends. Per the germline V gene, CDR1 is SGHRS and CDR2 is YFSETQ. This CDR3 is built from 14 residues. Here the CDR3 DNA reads TGCGCCAGCAGCTTGGGTCCCCCGGGTCAGCCCCAGCATTTT. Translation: CASSLGPPGQPQHF.

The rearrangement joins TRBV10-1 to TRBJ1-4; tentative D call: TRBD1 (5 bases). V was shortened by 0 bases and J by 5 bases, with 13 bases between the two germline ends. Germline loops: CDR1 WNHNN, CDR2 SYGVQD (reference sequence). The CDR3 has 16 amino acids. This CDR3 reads CASSESGGGLNEKLFF. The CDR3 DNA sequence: TGCGCCAGCAGTGAGTCCGGGGGAGGATTGAATGAAAAACTGTTTTTT.

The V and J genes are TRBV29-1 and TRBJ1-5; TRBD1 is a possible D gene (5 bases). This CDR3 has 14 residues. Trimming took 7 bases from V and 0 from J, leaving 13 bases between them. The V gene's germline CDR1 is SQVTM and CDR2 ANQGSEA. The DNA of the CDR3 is TGCAGCGCGACCTTGACAGTTAGCAATCAGCCCCAGCATTTT. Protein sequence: CSATLTVSNQPQHF.

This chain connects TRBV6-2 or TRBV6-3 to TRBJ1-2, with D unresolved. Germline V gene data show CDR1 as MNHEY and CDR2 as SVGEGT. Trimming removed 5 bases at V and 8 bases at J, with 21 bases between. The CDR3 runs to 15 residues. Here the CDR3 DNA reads TGTGCCAGCAGTAGAAGTCCGCCCGTCGGAGAAGGCTACACCTTC. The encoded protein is CASSRSPPVGEGYTF.

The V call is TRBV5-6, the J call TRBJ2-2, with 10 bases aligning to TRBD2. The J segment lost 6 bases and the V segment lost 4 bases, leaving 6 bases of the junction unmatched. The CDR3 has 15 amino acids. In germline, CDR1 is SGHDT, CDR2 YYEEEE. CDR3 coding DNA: TGTGCCAGCAGCCGTCTAGCGGGAGAACCCGGGGAGCTGTTTTTT. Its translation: CASSRLAGEPGELFF.

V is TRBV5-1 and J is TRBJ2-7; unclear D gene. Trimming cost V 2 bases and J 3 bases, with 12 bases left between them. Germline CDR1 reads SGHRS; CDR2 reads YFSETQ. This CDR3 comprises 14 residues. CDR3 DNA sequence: TGCGCCAGCAGCTTATTAGGGTTTAACTACGAGCAGTACTTC. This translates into CASSLLGFNYEQYF.